The clone carrying this T cell receptor (beta chain) was found a few times. Antigen specificity is unknown. The data were taken from a study of cytomegalovirus exposure and HLA in healthy donors. Study conclusions and caveats: More clonal expansion characterized HLA-associated TCR beta chains than equally common others in a later analysis. There were some public TCRs occurring in many donors, but most TCR sequences were rare. It was likely that a cluster of highly shared sequence variants was a sequencing artifact.

Researchers ran the PCR with 60 Vbeta and 13 Jbeta primers. Study processing details: An analysis that came later counted roughly 80 million unique TCR beta chains, roughly 11 million shared. Assay: immunoSEQ multiplex PCR; the TCRdb copy retains only in-frame clones and omits some. V, J and clone size were drawn from that table, and D and trimming were deduced from the DNA. Seen here are 200,000 or so clones, around 79% observed once, and the top ten hold about 0.37%. This TCR was sampled from a male donor in good health and CMV-seropositive. The sequenced material came from PBMCs.

CDR3 nucleotides: TGTGCCATCACGGGGGGAACTGGAAACACCATATATTTT. Amino acids: CAITGGTGNTIYF. This chain uses TRBV10-3 with TRBJ1-3; a weak D match, TRBD1 (5 bases). This CDR3 is built from 13 residues. Germline loops: CDR1 ENHRY, CDR2 SYGVKD. The V end was cut by 7 bases, the J end by 2 bases, with 9 bases between.